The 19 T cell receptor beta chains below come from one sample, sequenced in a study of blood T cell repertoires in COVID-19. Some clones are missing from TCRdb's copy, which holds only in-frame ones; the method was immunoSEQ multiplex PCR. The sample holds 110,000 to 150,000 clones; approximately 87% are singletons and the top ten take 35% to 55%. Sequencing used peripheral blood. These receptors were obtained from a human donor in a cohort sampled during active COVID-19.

CDR3 DNA: TGTGCCAGCACCCAGCAGCCCCAGCATTTT. Amino acid sequence: CASTQQPQHF. The genes are TRBV7-9 and TRBJ1-5; no firm D call. The CDR3 runs 10 residues. V was shortened by 7 bases and J by 7 bases, with 5 bases between the two germline ends. Per the germline V gene, CDR1 is SEHNR and CDR2 is FQNEAQ (reference sequence).

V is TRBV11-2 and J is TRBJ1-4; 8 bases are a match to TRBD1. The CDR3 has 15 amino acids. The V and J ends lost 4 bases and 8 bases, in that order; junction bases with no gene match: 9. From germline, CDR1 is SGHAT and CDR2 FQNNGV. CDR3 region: CASSSRTGWREKLFF. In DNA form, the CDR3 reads TGTGCCAGCAGCTCGCGGACAGGGTGGCGAGAAAAACTGTTTTTT.

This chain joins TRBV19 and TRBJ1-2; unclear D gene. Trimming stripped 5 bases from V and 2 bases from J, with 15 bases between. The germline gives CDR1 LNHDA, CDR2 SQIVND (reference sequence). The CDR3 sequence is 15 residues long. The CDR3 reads CASSPSSTYNYGYTF. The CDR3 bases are TGTGCCAGTAGTCCCTCGAGTACCTACAACTATGGCTACACCTTC.

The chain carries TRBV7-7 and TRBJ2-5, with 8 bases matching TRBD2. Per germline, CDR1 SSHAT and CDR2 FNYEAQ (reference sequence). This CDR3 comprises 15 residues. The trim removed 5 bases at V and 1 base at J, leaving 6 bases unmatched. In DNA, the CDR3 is TGTGCCAGCAGCCCCACGGGACTAGTCCAAGAGACCCAGTACTTC. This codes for CASSPTGLVQETQYF.

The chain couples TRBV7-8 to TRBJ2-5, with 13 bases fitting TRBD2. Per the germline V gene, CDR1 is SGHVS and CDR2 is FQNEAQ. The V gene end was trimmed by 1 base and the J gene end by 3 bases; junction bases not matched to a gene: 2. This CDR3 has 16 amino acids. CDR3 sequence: CASSLGTSGSKETQYF. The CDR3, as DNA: TGTGCCAGCAGCTTAGGGACTAGCGGGAGTAAAGAGACCCAGTACTTC. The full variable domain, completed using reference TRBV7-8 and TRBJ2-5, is GAGVSQSPRYKVAKRGQDVALRCDPISGHVSLFWYQQALGQGPEFLTYFQNEAQLDKSGLPSDRFFAERPEGSVSTLKIQRTQQEDSAVYLCASSLGTSGSKETQYFGPGTRLLVL.

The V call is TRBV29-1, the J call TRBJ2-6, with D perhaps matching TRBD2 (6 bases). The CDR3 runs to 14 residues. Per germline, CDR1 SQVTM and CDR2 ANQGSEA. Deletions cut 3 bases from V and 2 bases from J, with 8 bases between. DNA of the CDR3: TGCAGCGTTGAGCAGCGGGCTGGGGCCAACGTCCTGACTTTC. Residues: CSVEQRAGANVLTF.

The CDR3 DNA reads TGTGCCAGCAGCTCCCCCCCCCTTCGAGATACGCAGTATTTT. Protein: CASSSPPLRDTQYF. The genes are TRBV9 and TRBJ2-3; D remains unclear. Per germline, CDR1 SGDLS and CDR2 YYNGEE. The V end was cut by 4 bases, the J end by 5 bases, with 14 bases between. The CDR3 is 14 amino acids.

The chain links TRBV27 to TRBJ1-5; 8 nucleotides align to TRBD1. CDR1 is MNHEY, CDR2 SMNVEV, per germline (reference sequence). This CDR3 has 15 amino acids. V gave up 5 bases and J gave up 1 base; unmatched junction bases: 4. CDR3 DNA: TGTGCCAGCAGTCGGACAGGGAAGAGCAATCAGCCCCAGCATTTT. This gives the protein CASSRTGKSNQPQHF.

The CDR3 DNA sequence: TGCGCCAGCAGCTTGGAACAAAAAAGTTACACCGGGGAGCTGTTTTTT. Its translation is CASSLEQKSYTGELFF. The chain has TRBV5-1 and TRBJ2-2; D is unclear. The length of the CDR3 is 16 residues. Germline CDR1 and CDR2: SGHRS and YFSETQ. V lost 0 bases to trimming and J lost 3 bases, with 12 bases between them.

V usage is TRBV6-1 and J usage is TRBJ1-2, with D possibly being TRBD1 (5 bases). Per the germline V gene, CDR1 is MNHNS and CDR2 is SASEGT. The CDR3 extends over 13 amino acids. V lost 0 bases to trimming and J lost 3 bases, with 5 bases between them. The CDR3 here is CASSEAGDYGYTF. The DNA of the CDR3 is TGTGCCAGCAGTGAAGCAGGGGACTATGGCTACACCTTC.

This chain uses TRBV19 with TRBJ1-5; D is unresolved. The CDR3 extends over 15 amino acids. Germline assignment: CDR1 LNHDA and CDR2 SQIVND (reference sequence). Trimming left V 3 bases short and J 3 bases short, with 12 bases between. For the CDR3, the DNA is TGTGCCAGTAGTATCGGAGCCCGAGCCAATCAGCCCCAGCATTTT. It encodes CASSIGARANQPQHF.

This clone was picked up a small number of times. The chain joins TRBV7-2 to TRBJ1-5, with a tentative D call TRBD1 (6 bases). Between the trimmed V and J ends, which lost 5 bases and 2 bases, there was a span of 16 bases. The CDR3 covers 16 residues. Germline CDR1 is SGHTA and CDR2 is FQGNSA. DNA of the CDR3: TGTGCCAGCAGCGTCCGGGACAAGGGAGGCAATCAGCCCCAGCATTTT. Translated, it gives CASSVRDKGGNQPQHF.

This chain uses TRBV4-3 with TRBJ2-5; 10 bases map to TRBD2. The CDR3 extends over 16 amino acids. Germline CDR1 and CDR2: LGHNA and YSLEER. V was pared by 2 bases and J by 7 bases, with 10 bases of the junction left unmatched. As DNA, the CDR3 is TGCGCCAGCAGCCAATCTAGCGGGGGCCTGCGAGGGACCCAGTACTTC. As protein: CASSQSSGGLRGTQYF.

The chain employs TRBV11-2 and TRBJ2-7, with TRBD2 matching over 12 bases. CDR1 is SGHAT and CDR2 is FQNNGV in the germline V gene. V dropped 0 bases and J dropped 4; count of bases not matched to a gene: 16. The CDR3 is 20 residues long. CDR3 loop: CASSLDGRVTSGGNVYEQYF. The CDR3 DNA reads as TGTGCCAGCAGCTTAGATGGCCGCGTGACTAGCGGGGGAAATGTGTACGAGCAGTACTTC.

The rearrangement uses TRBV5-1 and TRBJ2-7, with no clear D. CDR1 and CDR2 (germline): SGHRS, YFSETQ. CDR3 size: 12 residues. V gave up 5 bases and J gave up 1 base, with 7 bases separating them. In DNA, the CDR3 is TGCGCCAGCAGTTCCGAGTCCTACGAGCAGTACTTC. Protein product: CASSSESYEQYF.

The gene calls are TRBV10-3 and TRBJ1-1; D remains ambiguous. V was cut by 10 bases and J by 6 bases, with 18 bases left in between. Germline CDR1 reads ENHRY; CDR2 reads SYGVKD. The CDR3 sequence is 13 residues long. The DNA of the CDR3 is TGTGCCACCAAACCGGGAGGAAGGTCTGAAGCTTTCTTT. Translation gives CATKPGGRSEAFF.

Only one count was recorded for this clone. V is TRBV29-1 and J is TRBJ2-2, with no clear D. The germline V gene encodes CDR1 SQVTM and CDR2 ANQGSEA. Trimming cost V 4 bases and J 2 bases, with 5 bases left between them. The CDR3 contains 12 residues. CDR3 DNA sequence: TGCAGCGTTGTCCATAACACCGGGGAGCTGTTTTTT. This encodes CSVVHNTGELFF.

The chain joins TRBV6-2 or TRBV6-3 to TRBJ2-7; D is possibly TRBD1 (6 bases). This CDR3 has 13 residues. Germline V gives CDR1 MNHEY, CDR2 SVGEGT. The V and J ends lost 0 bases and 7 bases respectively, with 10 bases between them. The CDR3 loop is CASSYSGRGEQYF. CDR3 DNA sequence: TGTGCCAGCAGTTACTCCGGCAGGGGTGAGCAGTACTTC.

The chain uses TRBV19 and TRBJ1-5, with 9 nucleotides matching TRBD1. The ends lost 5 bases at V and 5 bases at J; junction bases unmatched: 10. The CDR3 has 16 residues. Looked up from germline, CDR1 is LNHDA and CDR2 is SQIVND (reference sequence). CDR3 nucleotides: TGTGCCAGTAGTGTATCGGGACAGGGTGTAGATCAGCCCCAGCATTTT. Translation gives CASSVSGQGVDQPQHF.